This T cell receptor (beta chain) was sequenced in a study of radiotherapy plus CTLA-4 blockade in lung cancer. Study overall: Overall, 18% of patients showed an objective response, while roughly 28% attained disease control.

CDR1 LNHNV and CDR2 YYDKDF come from the germline V gene (reference sequence). This CDR3 comprises 16 residues. V lost 2 bases to trimming and J lost 4 bases; unmatched junction nucleotides: 5. In the case of this clone: Antigen specificity is unknown.

Assay used: immunoSEQ multiplex PCR; TCRdb lists only in-frame clones, some missing. The data contain 75,000 to 95,000 clones, about four fifths of them singletons. Study conclusions and caveats: Per reports, early blood T cell clone dynamics, plus interferon-beta, forecast response most strongly.

The chain couples TRBV15 to TRBJ2-3, with 11 bases lining up with TRBD2. The TCR was taken from a human donor with non-small cell lung cancer that progressed on radiotherapy plus ipilimumab. This specimen consisted of peripheral blood, obtained from a patient treated with radiotherapy plus ipilimumab. CDR3 in amino acids: CATSRTSGSGADTQYF. Here the CDR3 DNA reads TGTGCCACCAGCAGAACTAGCGGGAGTGGGGCAGATACGCAGTATTTT.